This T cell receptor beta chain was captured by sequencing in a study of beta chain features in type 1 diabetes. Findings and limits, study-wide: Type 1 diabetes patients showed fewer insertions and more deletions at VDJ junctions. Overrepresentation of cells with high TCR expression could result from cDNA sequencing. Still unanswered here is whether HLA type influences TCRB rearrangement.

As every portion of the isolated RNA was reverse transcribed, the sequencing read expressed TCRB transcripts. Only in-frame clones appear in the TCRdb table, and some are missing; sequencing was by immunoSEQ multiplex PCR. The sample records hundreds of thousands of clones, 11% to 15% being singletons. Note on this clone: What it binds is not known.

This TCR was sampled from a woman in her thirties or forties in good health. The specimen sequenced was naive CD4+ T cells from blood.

Here the CDR3 reads CASSPEAALAGGTDTQYF. CDR3 in DNA: TGTGCCAGCAGCCCGGAGGCCGCGTTAGCGGGGGGCACAGATACGCAGTATTTT. The chain recombines TRBV11-2 with TRBJ2-3; 9 bases fit TRBD2. The trim removed 5 bases at V and 1 base at J, leaving 13 bases unmatched. The CDR3 length is 18 residues. Per the germline V gene, CDR1 is SGHAT and CDR2 is FQNNGV.